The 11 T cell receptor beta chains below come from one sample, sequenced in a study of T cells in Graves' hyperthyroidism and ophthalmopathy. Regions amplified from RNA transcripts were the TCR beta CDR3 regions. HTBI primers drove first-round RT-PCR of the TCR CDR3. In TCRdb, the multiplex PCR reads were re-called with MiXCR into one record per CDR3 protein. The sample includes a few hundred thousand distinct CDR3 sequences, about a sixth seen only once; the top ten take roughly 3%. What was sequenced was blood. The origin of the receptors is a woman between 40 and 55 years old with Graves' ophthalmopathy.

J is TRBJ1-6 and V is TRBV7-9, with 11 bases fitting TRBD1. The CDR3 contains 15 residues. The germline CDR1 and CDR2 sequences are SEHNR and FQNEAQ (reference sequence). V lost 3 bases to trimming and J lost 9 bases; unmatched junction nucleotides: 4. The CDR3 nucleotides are TGTGCCAGCAGCTTCCCCGGGACAGGGGGTTCACCCCTCCACTTT. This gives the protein CASSFPGTGGSPLHF.

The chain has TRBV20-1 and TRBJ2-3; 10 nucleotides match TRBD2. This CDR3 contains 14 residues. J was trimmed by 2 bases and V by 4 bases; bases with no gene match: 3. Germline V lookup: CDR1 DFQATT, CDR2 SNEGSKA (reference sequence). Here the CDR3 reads CSATSGGPTDTQYF. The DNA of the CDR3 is TGCAGTGCTACTAGCGGGGGACCCACAGATACGCAGTATTTT.

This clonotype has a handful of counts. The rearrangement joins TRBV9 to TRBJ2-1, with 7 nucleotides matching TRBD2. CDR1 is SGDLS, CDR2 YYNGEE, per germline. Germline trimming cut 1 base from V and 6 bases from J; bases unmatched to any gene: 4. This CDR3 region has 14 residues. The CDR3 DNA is TGTGCCAGCAGCGTACTAGCGGCCCCCAATGAGCAGTTCTTC. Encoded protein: CASSVLAAPNEQFF.

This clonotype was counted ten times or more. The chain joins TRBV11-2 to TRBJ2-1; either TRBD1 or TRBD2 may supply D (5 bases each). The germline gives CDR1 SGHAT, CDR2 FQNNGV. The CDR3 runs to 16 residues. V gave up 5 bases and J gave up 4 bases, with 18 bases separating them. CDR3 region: CASSLPGGSRYNEQFF. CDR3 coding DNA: TGTGCCAGCAGCCTACCTGGGGGTAGCCGATACAATGAGCAGTTCTTC. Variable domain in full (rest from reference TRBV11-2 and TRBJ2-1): EAGVAQSPRYKIIEKRQSVAFWCNPISGHATLYWYQQILGQGPKLLIQFQNNGVVDDSQLPKDRFSAERLKGVDSTLKIQPAKLEDSAVYLCASSLPGGSRYNEQFFGPGTRLTVL.

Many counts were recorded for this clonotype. CDR3 sequence: CASSPRDRGENSPLHF. Here the CDR3 DNA reads TGTGCCAGCAGTCCCCGGGACAGAGGGGAGAATTCACCCCTCCACTTT. The chain combines TRBV6-1 with TRBJ1-6, with 7 bases matching TRBD1. From germline, CDR1 is MNHNS and CDR2 SASEGT. V shed 5 bases and J 7 bases; nucleotides not matched to a gene: 11. The CDR3 sequence is 16 residues long.

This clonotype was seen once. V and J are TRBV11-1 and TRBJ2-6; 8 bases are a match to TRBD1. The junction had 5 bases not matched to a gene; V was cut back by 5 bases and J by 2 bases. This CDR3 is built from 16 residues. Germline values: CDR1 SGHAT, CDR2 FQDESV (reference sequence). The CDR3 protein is CASSRPGGTGANVLTF. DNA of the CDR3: TGTGCCAGCAGCCGACCAGGGGGCACTGGGGCCAACGTCCTGACTTTC. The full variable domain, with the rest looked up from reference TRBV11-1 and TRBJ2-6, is EAEVAQSPRYKITEKSQAVAFWCDPISGHATLYWYRQILGQGPELLVQFQDESVVDDSQLPKDRFSAERLKGVDSTLKIQPAELGDSAMYLCASSRPGGTGANVLTFGAGSRLTVL.

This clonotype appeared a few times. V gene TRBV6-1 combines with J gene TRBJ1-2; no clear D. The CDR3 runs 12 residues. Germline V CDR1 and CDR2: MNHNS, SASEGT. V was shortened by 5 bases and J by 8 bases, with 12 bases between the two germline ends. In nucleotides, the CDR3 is TGTGCCAGCAGTACCCTGACAACAGGCTACACCTTC. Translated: CASSTLTTGYTF.

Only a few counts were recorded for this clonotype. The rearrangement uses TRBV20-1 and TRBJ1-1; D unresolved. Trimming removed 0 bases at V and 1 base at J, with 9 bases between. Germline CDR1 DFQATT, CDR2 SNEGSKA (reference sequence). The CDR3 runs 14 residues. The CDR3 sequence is CSAREGRSNTEAFF. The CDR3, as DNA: TGCAGTGCTAGAGAAGGACGATCGAACACTGAAGCTTTCTTT.

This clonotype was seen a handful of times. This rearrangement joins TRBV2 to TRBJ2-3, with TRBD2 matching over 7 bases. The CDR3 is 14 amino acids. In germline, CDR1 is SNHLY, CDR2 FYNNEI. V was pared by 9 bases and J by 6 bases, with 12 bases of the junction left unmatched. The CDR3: CASRRTTGGDTQYF. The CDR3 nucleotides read TGTGCCAGTCGTCGTACTACGGGAGGTGATACGCAGTATTTT.

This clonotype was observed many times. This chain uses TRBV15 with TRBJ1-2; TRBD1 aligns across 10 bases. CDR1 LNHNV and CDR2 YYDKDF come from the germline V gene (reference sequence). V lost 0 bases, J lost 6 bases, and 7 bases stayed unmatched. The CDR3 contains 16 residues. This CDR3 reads CATSREPSGQGNGYTF. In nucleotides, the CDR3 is TGTGCCACCAGCAGAGAACCCTCGGGACAGGGGAATGGCTACACCTTC. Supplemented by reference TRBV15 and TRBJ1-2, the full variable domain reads DAMVIQNPRYQVTQFGKPVTLSCSQTLNHNVMYWYQQKSSQAPKLLFHYYDKDFNNEADTPDNFQSRRPNTSFCFLDIRSPGLGDTAMYLCATSREPSGQGNGYTFGSGTRLTVV.

DNA for the CDR3: TGCAGCGTTGCACGGGCAGACCCTTCGTGGGCTGAAGCTTTCTTT. Residues: CSVARADPSWAEAFF. The genes are TRBV29-1 and TRBJ1-1; D gene unclear. The germline V gene encodes CDR1 SQVTM and CDR2 ANQGSEA. The length of the CDR3 is 15 residues. The V end was cut by 4 bases, the J end by 6 bases, with 21 bases between.